This T cell receptor beta chain comes out of a study of human CD8 memory T cell subsets. Study-level findings and limits: Estimates computed with Chao1 suggested greater diversity in stem-like memory T cells than in precursor exhausted T cells. The overlap between stem-like memory and precursor exhausted T cell repertoires was minimal.

It was UMI-labeled 5' RACE by which the TCR beta libraries were made. TCRdb re-called the 5' RACE reads and gives one entry per CDR3 protein, without DNA. The sample table sets out roughly 9,800 distinct CDR3 sequences. Negative magnetic selection enriched total CD8+ T cells. Total RNA was taken from under 190,000 sorted CD8+ T cells, in duplicate, per subset. As for this clonotype: Its antigen is unidentified.

The sample was CD8+ T cells from PBMCs. The receptor was isolated from a human donor in good health.

The CDR3 region is CASSQLGIAGGASTDTQYF. The chain has TRBV7-3 and TRBJ2-3; as DNA is missing, the TRBD2 call by TCRdb cannot be tested. CDR1 and CDR2 (germline): SGHTA, FQGTGA. The CDR3 length is 19 residues.